This T cell receptor (beta chain) was sequenced during a study of T cell responses to AZD1222 COVID-19 vaccine. About the study: Second-dose recipients at about 4 or about 12 weeks were treated as one pooled group.

General study findings and limits: Among the donors, most were white British and more were female, and clonal diversity was possibly underestimated. Among spike-specific TCRs, nearly half reportedly target unmutated variant regions. With two AZD1222 doses given, Spike-specific TCR breadth and depth both rose.

CDR1 and CDR2 from the germline V gene are MDHEN and SYDVKM. Trimming removed 5 bases at V and 5 bases at J, with 10 bases between. The CDR3 consists of 14 residues. The method was immunoSEQ multiplex PCR; TCRdb's version includes in-frame clones alone and lacks a portion of them. The sample yields about 180,000 clones, roughly 87% seen once. Remarks on this clone: Its cognate antigen is unknown.

The source material was peripheral blood, sampled on day 0 of AZD1222 vaccination. The chain is built from TRBV28 and TRBJ1-6; D remains ambiguous. The receptor was isolated from an adult in good health. As DNA, the CDR3 is TGTGCCAGCAGTCCAGGAGACAATAATTCACCCCTCCACTTT. Amino acids: CASSPGDNNSPLHF.